What follows describes a single TCR beta chain. Its specific antigen is unknown. Qualities for individual bases were not recorded, and no much larger clone is one base off. Using the deep immunoSEQ assay, TCR CDR3 regions were amplified from genomic DNA by multiplex PCR. Extracted genomic DNA from each cell subset was distributed evenly across all wells of several immunoSEQ 96-well plates, and each plate was treated as a replicate. Each replicate PCR for sorted subsets received about 180 ng genomic DNA, equal to roughly 29,000 T cell genomes. The purified libraries were quantified using a Qubit 3.0 fluorometer, sized with a Bioanalyzer 2100, and then quantified again using the KAPA Library Quantification kit. Each immunoSEQ 96-well plate was sequenced on its own single-read 150-cycle Illumina NextSeq 550 flow cell. On the authors' methods: Because the immunoSEQ output held only junctional sequences and lacked quality scores, the filtering could not match the filtering applied to full-length reads. Sequences were annotated with PyIR, a Python wrapper for IgBLAST v1.9, using IMGT germline references to assign V/J genes and CDR3. Any read was removed if the V/J assignment was weak (E-value above 1e-6), the CDR3 was missing, or the read contained stop codons, out-of-frame junctions, or ambiguous translated residues. V3J clonotypes were defined by identical inferred V gene, J gene, and CDR3 amino acid sequence. To compute the percentage overlap between repertoires, the number of shared unique clonotypes was divided by the size of the smaller repertoire. RTK rarefaction, the Chao1 estimator, and Recon v2.1 estimates of unobserved clonotypes were used to assess repertoire richness. Generation probabilities for all TCRbeta clonotypes obtained by the gDNA method from a handful of donors were computed using OLGA. The clones in this table, taken by TCRdb from immuneACCESS, are in-frame only. Not every clone is retained; where verified, under half of the shortfall comes from an unresolved V gene, and the cause of the rest is unknown. V, J and clone size are taken as reported in that table, and D and trimming were inferred from the DNA itself. Here the sample has roughly 850,000 clones; about 97% occur a single time. 0.2% to 0.25% of the sample is held by the ten biggest clonotypes.

CD8 naive samples were obtained by positive selection for CCR7 among CD45RO-negative cells, yielding a CD45RA+CCR7+ population from which TemRA cells were excluded. The donors were healthy, HIV-negative adults who had no recently reported acute infections or vaccinations. Every donor was a Caucasian adult residing in Nashville, Tennessee, USA. After blood collection by leukapheresis, PBMCs were isolated using Ficoll-Histopaque density gradient centrifugation and then cryopreserved in the vapor phase of liquid nitrogen. Purity and quantity of every magnetically sorted T cell population were checked by analytical flow cytometry. Genomic DNA was isolated from each sorted fraction and quantified by UV absorbance on a Nanodrop 2000c. The V and J ends are trimmed by 0 bases and 10 bases, leaving 7 bases between them. The germline V gene (reference sequence) specifies DFQATT as CDR1 and SNEGSKA as CDR2. Spanning cysteine to phenylalanine, the CDR3 consists of 11 amino acids. The CDR3 DNA has 33 bases and is translated from base 1.

This entry is derived from a study of shared clonotypes between healthy human individuals (dated by TCRdb to the early 2020s). At the level of the whole study: The cohort included three men and a couple of women between 18 and 49 years of age. Between about 0.9 and 10 billion PBMCs per donor were obtained by leukapheresis. To increase sequencing depth and limit assay-specific biases, TCR repertoire library preparation and sequencing were carried out by different laboratories using diverse techniques. Blood TCR repertoires of roughly five healthy adults were deeply sequenced to estimate repertoire size and the extent of clonotype sharing between individuals. Per donor, three plates each were used for CD4 naive and CD4 memory, two for CD8 naive, and one for CD8 memory.

The paper's findings and limits, for the study overall: When a few donors were compared, the shared fraction of clonotypes was about 5.2% for naive CD4, around 3.5% for naive CD8, roughly 2.5% for memory CD4, and around 0.37% for memory CD8. Naive subsets generally had larger estimated clonotype richness than memory subsets did. Rarefaction of sorted-subset datasets indicated incomplete sequencing despite the large sequencing depth. Pairwise subsampling led to the expectation that sequencing depth would affect the degree of clonotype sharing among donors. Sampling was limited to blood, and TCR repertoires in tissue likely differ from TCR repertoires in blood. The genetic and exposure-history diversity represented was limited by the small number of donors. Compared with non-shared clonotypes, clonotypes shared by all four sorted-subset donors had higher generation probabilities.

This clonotype was sampled from a man aged 25 to 40 in good health. The sequence links TRBV20-1 to TRBJ2-1, with no confidently assigned D gene. The sequenced sample consisted of naive CD8+ T cells sorted from blood. The cell subset or site label, read with the paper, signifies: CD45RA+CCR7+. The DNA reads as follows: TGCAGTGCTAGAGATCTGACAGAGCAGTTCTTC. Its translation is CSARDLTEQFF.